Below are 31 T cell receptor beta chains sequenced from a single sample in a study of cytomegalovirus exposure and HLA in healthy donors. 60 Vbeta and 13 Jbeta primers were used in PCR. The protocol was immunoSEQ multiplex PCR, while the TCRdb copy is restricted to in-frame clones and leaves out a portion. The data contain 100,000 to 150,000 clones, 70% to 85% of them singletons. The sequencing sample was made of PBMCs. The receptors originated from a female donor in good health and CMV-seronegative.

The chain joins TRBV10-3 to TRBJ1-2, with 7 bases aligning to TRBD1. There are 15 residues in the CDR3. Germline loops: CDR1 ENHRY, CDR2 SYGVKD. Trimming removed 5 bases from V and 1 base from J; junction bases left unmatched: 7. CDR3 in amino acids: CAISIGQAFNYGYTF. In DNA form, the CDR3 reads TGTGCCATCAGTATCGGACAGGCCTTTAACTATGGCTACACCTTC.

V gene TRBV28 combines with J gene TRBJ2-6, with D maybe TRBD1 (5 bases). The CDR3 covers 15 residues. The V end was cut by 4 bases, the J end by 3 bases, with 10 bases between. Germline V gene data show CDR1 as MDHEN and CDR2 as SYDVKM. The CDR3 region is CASSSRVGGANVLTF. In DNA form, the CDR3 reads TGTGCCAGCAGTTCCAGGGTGGGTGGGGCCAACGTCCTGACTTTC.

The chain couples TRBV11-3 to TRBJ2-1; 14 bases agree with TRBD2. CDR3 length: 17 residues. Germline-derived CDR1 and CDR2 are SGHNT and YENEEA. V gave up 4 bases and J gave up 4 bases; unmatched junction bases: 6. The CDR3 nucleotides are TGTGCCAGCAGCTACGGACTAGCGGGAGGACTTTACAATGAGCAGTTCTTC. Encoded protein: CASSYGLAGGLYNEQFF.

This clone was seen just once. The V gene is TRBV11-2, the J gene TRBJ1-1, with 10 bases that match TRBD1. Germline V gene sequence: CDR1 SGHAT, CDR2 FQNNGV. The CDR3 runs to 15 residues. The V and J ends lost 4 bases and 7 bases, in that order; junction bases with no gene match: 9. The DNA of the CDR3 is TGTGCCAGCAGCTCTAGGGGACAGGGGAGGGGTGAAGCTTTCTTT. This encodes CASSSRGQGRGEAFF.

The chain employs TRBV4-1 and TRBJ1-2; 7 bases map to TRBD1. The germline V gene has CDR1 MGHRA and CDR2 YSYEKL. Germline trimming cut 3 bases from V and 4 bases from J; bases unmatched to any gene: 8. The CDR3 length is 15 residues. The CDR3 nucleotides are TGCGCCAGCAGCCAGCCGGGACAGCCGCGCTATGGCTACACCTTC. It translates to CASSQPGQPRYGYTF.

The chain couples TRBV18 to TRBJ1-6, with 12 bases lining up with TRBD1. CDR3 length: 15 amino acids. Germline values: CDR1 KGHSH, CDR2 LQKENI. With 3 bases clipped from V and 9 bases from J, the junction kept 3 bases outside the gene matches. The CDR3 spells CASSPGQGALSPLHF. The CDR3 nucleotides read TGTGCCAGCTCACCGGGACAGGGGGCACTTTCACCCCTCCACTTT.

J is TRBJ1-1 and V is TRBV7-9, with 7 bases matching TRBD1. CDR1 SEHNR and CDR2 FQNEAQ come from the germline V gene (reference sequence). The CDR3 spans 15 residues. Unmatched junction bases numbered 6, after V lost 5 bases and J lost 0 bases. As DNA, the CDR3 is TGTGCCAGCAGCCTTAACAGGGGCCTGAACACTGAAGCTTTCTTT. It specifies CASSLNRGLNTEAFF.

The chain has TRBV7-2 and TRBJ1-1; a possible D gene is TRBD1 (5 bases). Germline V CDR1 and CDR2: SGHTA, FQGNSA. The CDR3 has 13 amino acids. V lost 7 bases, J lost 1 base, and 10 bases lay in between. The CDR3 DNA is TGTGCCAGCAACCAGGGCCCGAACACTGAAGCTTTCTTT. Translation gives CASNQGPNTEAFF.

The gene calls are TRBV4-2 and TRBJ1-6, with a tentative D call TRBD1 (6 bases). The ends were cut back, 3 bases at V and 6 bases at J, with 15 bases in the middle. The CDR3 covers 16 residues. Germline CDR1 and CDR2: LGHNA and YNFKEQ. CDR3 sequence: CASSQEFRGFNSPLHF. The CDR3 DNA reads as TGTGCCAGCAGCCAGGAGTTCAGGGGTTTTAATTCACCCCTCCACTTT.

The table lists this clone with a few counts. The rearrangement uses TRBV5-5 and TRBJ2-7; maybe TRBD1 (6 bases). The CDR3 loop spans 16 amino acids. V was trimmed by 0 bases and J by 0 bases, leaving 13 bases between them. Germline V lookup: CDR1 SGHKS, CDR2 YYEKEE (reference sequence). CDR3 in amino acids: CASSLGGQASSYEQYF. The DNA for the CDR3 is TGTGCCAGCAGCTTGGGGGGGCAGGCGAGCTCCTACGAGCAGTACTTC.

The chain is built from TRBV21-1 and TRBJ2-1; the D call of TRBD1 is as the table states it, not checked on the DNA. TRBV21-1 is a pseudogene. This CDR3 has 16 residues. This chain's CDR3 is CASSSSGGQGLNEQFF. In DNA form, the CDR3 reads TGTGCCAGCAGCTCATCTGGGGGACAGGGATTGAATGAGCAGTTCTTC.

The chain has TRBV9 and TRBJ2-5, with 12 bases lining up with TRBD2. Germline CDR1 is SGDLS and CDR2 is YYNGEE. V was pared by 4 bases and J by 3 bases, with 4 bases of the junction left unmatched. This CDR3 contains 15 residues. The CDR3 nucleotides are TGTGCCAGCAGCCCTCGGACTAGCGGGGAAGAGACCCAGTACTTC. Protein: CASSPRTSGEETQYF.

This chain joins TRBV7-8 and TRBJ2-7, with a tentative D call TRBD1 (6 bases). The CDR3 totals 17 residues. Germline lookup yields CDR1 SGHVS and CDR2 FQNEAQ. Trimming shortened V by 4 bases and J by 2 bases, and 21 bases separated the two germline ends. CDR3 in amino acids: CASSSWNRESGAYEQYF. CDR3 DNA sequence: TGTGCCAGCAGCTCGTGGAACAGGGAAAGTGGGGCCTACGAGCAGTACTTC.

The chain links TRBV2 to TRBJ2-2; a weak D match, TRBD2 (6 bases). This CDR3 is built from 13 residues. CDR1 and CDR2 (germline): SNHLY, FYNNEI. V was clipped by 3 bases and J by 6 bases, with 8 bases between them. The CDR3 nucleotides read TGTGCCAGCAGTGACACTAGCTCCGGGGAGCTGTTTTTT. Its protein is CASSDTSSGELFF. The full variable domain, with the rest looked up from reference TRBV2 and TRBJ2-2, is EPEVTQTPSHQVTQMGQEVILRCVPISNHLYFYWYRQILGQKVEFLVSFYNNEISEKSEIFDDQFSVERPDGSNFTLKIRSTKLEDSAMYFCASSDTSSGELFFGEGSRLTVL.

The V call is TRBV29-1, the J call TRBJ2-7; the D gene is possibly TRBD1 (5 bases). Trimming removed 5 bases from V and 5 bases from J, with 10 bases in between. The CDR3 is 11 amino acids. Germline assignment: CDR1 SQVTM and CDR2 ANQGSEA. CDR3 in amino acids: CSVTVRDEQYF. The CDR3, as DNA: TGCAGCGTTACTGTCAGGGACGAGCAGTACTTC.

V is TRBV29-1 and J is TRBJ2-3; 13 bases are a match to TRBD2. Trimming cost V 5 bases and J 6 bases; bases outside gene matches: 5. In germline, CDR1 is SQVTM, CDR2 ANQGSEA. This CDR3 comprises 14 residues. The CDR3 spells CSVLGLAGLDTQYF. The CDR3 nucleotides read TGCAGCGTTTTGGGACTAGCGGGATTGGATACGCAGTATTTT.

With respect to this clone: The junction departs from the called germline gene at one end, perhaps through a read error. The CDR3 region is CSVVGFSYGQYF. CDR3 in DNA: TGCAGCGTTGTTGGATTTAGCTACGGGCAGTACTTC. This chain joins TRBV29-1 and TRBJ2-7; the D is unclear. Germline CDR1 reads SQVTM; CDR2 reads ANQGSEA. CDR3 length: 12 residues.

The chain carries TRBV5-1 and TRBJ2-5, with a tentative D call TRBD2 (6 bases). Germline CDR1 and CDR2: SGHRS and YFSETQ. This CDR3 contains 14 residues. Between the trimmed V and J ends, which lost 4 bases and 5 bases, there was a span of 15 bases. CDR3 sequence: CASSQTSTAETQYF. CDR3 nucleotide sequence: TGCGCCAGCAGCCAGACTAGTACCGCGGAGACCCAGTACTTC.

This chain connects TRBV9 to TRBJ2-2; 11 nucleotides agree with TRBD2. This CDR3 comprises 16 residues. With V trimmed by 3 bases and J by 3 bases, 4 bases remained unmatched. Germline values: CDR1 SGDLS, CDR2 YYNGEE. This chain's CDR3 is CASSATSGRYTGELFF. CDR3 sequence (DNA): TGTGCCAGCAGCGCAACTAGCGGGAGATACACCGGGGAGCTGTTTTTT.

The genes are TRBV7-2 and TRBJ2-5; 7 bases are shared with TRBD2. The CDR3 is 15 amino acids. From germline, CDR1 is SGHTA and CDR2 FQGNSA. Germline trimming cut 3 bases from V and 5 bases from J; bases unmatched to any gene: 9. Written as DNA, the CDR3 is TGTGCCAGCAGCTTGGGGGGGACGGGGGAGGAGACCCAGTACTTC. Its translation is CASSLGGTGEETQYF.

CDR3 region: CASSFQWTGEETQYF. Written as DNA, the CDR3 is TGTGCCAGCAGCTTCCAGTGGACAGGGGAAGAGACCCAGTACTTC. This chain connects TRBV7-2 to TRBJ2-5; TRBD1 aligns across 9 bases. V shed 3 bases, J shed 3 bases, and the junction held 5 bases outside the gene matches. Germline V gives CDR1 SGHTA, CDR2 FQGNSA. The CDR3 is 15 amino acids.

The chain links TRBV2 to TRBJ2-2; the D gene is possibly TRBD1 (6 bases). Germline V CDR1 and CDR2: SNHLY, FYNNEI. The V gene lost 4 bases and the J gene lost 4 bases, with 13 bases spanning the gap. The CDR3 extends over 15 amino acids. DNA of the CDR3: TGTGCCAGCAGTGCCGCCAGGGGTGGCACCGGGGAGCTGTTTTTT. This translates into CASSAARGGTGELFF.

In nucleotides, the CDR3 is TGTGCCAGCAGTGGCCCCGCCTTGGAGGGCCAAGCCAAAAACATTCAGTACTTC. It encodes CASSGPALEGQAKNIQYF. The V call is TRBV2, the J call TRBJ2-4; D possibly corresponds to TRBD2 (6 bases). There are 18 residues in the CDR3. Germline CDR1 is SNHLY and CDR2 is FYNNEI. Trimming pared 4 bases from V and 0 bases from J, leaving 19 bases between.

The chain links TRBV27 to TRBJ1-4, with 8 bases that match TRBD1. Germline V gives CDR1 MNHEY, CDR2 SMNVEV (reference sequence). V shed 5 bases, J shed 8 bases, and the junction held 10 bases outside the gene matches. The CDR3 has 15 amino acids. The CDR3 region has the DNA TGTGCCAGCAGTCCCATACAGGGGGTAGGCGAAAAACTGTTTTTT. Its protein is CASSPIQGVGEKLFF.

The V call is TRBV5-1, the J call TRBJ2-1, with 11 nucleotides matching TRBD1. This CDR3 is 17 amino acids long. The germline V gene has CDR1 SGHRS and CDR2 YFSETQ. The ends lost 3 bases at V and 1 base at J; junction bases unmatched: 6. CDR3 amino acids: CASSYGQGAISYNEQFF. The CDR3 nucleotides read TGCGCCAGCAGCTATGGACAGGGGGCGATTTCCTACAATGAGCAGTTCTTC.

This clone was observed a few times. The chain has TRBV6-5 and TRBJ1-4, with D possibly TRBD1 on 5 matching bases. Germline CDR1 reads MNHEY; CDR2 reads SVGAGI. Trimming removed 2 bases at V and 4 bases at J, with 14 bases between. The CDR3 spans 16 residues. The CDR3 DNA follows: TGTGCCAGCAGTTACGGGCAGGGTAGTGTTAATGAAAAACTGTTTTTT. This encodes CASSYGQGSVNEKLFF.

CDR3 DNA sequence: TGCGCCAGCAGTTTTCCAGGACTGCCGAACACTGAAGCTTTCTTT. Protein: CASSFPGLPNTEAFF. The chain has TRBV4-3 and TRBJ1-1, with D uncertain. V was shortened by 6 bases and J by 1 base, with 15 bases between the two germline ends. CDR1 is LGHNA and CDR2 is YSLEER in the germline V gene. The CDR3 sequence is 15 residues long.

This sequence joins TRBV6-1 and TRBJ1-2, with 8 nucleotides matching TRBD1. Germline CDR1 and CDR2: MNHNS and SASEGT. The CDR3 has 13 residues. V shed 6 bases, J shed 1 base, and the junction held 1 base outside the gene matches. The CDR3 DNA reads TGTGCCAGCAGGGACAGGGTTAACTATGGCTACACCTTC. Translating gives CASRDRVNYGYTF.

The DNA of the CDR3 is TGCGCCAGCAGCCAGGGACAGGGCACTGAAGCTTTCTTT. This gives the protein CASSQGQGTEAFF. This rearrangement joins TRBV5-1 to TRBJ1-1, with 9 positions matching TRBD1. This CDR3 has 13 amino acids. V was pared by 4 bases and J by 4 bases, with 2 bases of the junction left unmatched. The germline V gene encodes CDR1 SGHRS and CDR2 YFSETQ.

CDR3 amino acids: CASSPQTDTQYF. The CDR3 DNA is TGCGCCAGCAGCCCCCAGACAGATACGCAGTATTTT. The chain has TRBV5-1 and TRBJ2-3; D unclear. V was clipped by 4 bases and J by 3 bases, with 6 bases between them. The CDR3 runs 12 residues. Germline CDR1 is SGHRS and CDR2 is YFSETQ.

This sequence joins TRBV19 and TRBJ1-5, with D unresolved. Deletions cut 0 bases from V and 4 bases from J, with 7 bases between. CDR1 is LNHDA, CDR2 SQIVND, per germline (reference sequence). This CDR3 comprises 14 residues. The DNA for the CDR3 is TGTGCCAGTAGTATAGATCTAGTGAATCAGCCCCAGCATTTT. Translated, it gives CASSIDLVNQPQHF.